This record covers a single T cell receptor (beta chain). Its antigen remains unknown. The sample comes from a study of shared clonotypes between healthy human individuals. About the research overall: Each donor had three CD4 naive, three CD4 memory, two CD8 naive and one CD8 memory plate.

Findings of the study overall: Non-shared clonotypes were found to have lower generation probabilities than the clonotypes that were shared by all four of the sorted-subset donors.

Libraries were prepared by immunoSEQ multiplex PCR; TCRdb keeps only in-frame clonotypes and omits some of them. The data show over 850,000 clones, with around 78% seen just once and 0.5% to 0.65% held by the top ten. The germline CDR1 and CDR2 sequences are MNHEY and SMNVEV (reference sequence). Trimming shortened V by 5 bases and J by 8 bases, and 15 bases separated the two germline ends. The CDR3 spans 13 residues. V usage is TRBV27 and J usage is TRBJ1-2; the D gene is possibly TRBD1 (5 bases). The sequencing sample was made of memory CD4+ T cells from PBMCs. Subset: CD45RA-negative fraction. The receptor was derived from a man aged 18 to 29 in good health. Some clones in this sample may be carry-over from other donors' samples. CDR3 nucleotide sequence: TGTGCCAGCAGTCCGACAGTATGGAGGGGCTACACCTTC. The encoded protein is CASSPTVWRGYTF.